Below, 2 T cell receptor beta chains from the same sample are listed, as sequenced in a study of blood T cell repertoires in COVID-19 (dated by TCRdb to 2020 to 2021). The library was generated by the immunoSEQ multiplex PCR assay. Entries here come from immuneACCESS through TCRdb and include only in-frame sequences with V and J called. Some clones fail to appear in such tables; in the studies checked, an unresolved V gene covers under half of the shortfall, and the cause of the remainder is unknown. The sample has 120,000 or so clones on record, nearly 80% of them singletons. Around 15% of the sample comes from the top ten. The sample taken for sequencing was peripheral blood. These receptors originate from a woman of 80 years or more with active or convalescent COVID-19.

The chain recombines TRBV6-6 with TRBJ2-7; D not resolved. Germline CDR1 reads MNHNY; CDR2 reads SVGAGI (reference sequence). With 2 bases removed from V and 3 bases from J, the gap between germline ends came to 5 bases. The CDR3 length is 12 residues. The CDR3, as DNA: TGTGCCAGCAGTTACACTTACTACGAGCAGTACTTC. This sequence encodes CASSYTYYEQYF.

This clone was detected a few times. The V and J genes are TRBV18 and TRBJ1-1; D is perhaps TRBD1 (5 bases). This CDR3 spans 14 amino acids. Germline assignment: CDR1 KGHSH and CDR2 LQKENI. V was shortened by 2 bases and J by 7 bases, with 14 bases between the two germline ends. The CDR3 DNA is TGTGCCAGCTCACCAATAGAAACAGGACGTGAAGCTTTCTTT. This gives the protein CASSPIETGREAFF.